This TCR beta chain was obtained from a study of shared clonotypes between healthy human individuals. Per the study methods: Junction-only immunoSEQ sequences carried no quality scores, so filtering differed. Only in-frame clones appear in the TCRdb table, and some are missing; sequencing was by immunoSEQ multiplex PCR. That table supplies the V and J calls and clone size; D and trimming were determined from the DNA. The data show some 89,000 clones, 65% to 70% seen once. This CDR3 is 14 amino acids long. The V gene's germline CDR1 is LNHDA and CDR2 SQIVND (reference sequence). The germline V and J ends were trimmed by 9 bases and 0 bases, with 15 bases remaining between them.

Sequenced input: memory CD8+ T cells sorted from blood. Described subset: CD45RO+ cells pooled with CCR7-negative TemRA cells. The TCR originated in a man aged 30-40 years in good health. This rearrangement joins TRBV19 to TRBJ2-7; D gene unclear. The CDR3 spells CASSPVPDSYEQYF. DNA for the CDR3: TGTGCCAGCTCGCCTGTCCCCGACTCCTACGAGCAGTACTTC.